These 11 T cell receptor beta chains share one sample of origin, sequenced in a study of OX40 agonist ivuxolimab in advanced cancers. Sequencing used immunoSEQ multiplex PCR; TCRdb keeps in-frame clones, though not all of them. This repertoire shows about 96,000 clones, about 80% found once; its top ten account for roughly 5.8%. This specimen was CD4+ or CD8+ T cells sorted from blood, taken in a trial of the OX40 agonist ivuxolimab. These receptors were obtained from an adult with an advanced solid tumor such as melanoma, head and neck, liver or kidney cancer.

The rearrangement joins TRBV18 to TRBJ2-7; perhaps TRBD2 as D (7 bases). Trimming cost V 0 bases and J 4 bases, with 22 bases left between them. Germline loops: CDR1 KGHSH, CDR2 LQKENI. The CDR3 contains 18 residues. The DNA of the CDR3 is TGTGCCAGCTCACCACCTAGCGGGCGCTTAGGGGGGAAATACGAGCAGTACTTC. Its translation: CASSPPSGRLGGKYEQYF.

The V gene is TRBV7-8, the J gene TRBJ1-3; TRBD1 matches 10 bases. J gave up 4 bases and V 0 bases, and 6 bases lay outside the gene matches. This CDR3 comprises 17 residues. Germline CDR1 is SGHVS and CDR2 is FQNEAQ. As DNA, the CDR3 is TGTGCCAGCAGCTTAGCCCAAGACAGGGGGCTCGGAAACACCATATATTTT. Its protein product is CASSLAQDRGLGNTIYF.

This rearrangement joins TRBV5-1 to TRBJ2-2; possibly TRBD2 for D (5 bases). Germline assignment: CDR1 SGHRS and CDR2 YFSETQ. Trimming took off 4 bases at V and 6 bases at J, with 13 bases between the two ends. The CDR3 has 14 amino acids. The CDR3 reads CASSPTLEAGELFF. The DNA for the CDR3 is TGCGCCAGCAGCCCGACACTAGAAGCCGGGGAGCTGTTTTTT.

The chain is built from TRBV30 and TRBJ1-5; TRBD1 matches 7 bases. V lost 1 base and J lost 6; bases outside the gene matches: 9. The V gene's germline CDR1 is GTSNPN and CDR2 SVGIG (reference sequence). The CDR3 covers 15 residues. The CDR3 is CAWSGETGPIQPQHF. The CDR3 bases are TGTGCCTGGAGTGGGGAGACAGGGCCAATTCAGCCCCAGCATTTT.

This chain links TRBV7-9 with TRBJ1-4; D perhaps matches TRBD1 (6 bases). The CDR3 has 14 residues. V was trimmed by 8 bases and J by 5 bases, leaving 15 bases between them. Germline lookup yields CDR1 SEHNR and CDR2 FQNEAQ (reference sequence). The CDR3 nucleotides are TGTGCCAGCCGGATGGGACAAAGAAATGAAAAACTGTTTTTT. This encodes CASRMGQRNEKLFF.

The CDR3 region has the DNA TGCAGCGTTGAAGATAGACAGGGGGACTCCTACGAGCAGTACTTC. The encoded protein is CSVEDRQGDSYEQYF. This chain links TRBV29-1 with TRBJ2-7, with 9 bases fitting TRBD1. The germline V gene encodes CDR1 SQVTM and CDR2 ANQGSEA. This CDR3 has 15 residues. J gave up 0 bases and V 0 bases, and 3 bases lay outside the gene matches.

The rearrangement joins TRBV27 to TRBJ1-2; 7 nucleotides agree with TRBD1. There are 13 residues in the CDR3. Germline V gene sequence: CDR1 MNHEY, CDR2 SMNVEV (reference sequence). Trimming removed 6 bases from V and 7 bases from J; junction bases left unmatched: 8. For the CDR3, the DNA is TGTGCCAGCAGATTTGGGTCAGGGGGTGGCTACACCTTC. This codes for CASRFGSGGGYTF.

V and J are TRBV27 and TRBJ1-1; 7 bases align to TRBD1. Germline CDR1 MNHEY, CDR2 SMNVEV (reference sequence). V lost 5 bases, J lost 11 bases, and 11 bases stayed unmatched. The CDR3 runs to 13 residues. Written as DNA, the CDR3 is TGTGCCAGCAGTACAAACACAGGGGAGAGGGCTTTCTTT. It specifies CASSTNTGERAFF.

V usage is TRBV9 and J usage is TRBJ1-2; D is uncertain. There are 16 residues in the CDR3. Trimming took off 0 bases at V and 4 bases at J, with 16 bases between the two ends. Germline CDR1 is SGDLS and CDR2 is YYNGEE. The CDR3, as DNA: TGTGCCAGCAGCGTAGCCCCCCCCGGGAATCCCTATGGCTACACCTTC. Translated, it gives CASSVAPPGNPYGYTF.

The chain uses TRBV10-1 and TRBJ1-1; no firm D call. This CDR3 contains 13 residues. The V gene lost 3 bases and the J gene lost 1 base, with 6 bases spanning the gap. Germline lookup yields CDR1 WNHNN and CDR2 SYGVQD (reference sequence). The CDR3 here is CASSDRANTEAFF. In DNA, the CDR3 is TGCGCCAGCAGTGATAGGGCGAACACTGAAGCTTTCTTT.

The chain couples TRBV7-8 to TRBJ2-7; D call uncertain. The CDR3 has 13 amino acids. The V end lost 1 base, the J end lost 4 bases, and 8 bases lay between the germline ends. Germline CDR1 reads SGHVS; CDR2 reads FQNEAQ. The CDR3 loop is CASSLGQDYEQYF. The CDR3 bases are TGTGCCAGCAGCTTAGGGCAGGATTACGAGCAGTACTTC.